The 5 T cell receptor beta chains given below trace back to one sample, sequenced in a study of blood T cell repertoires in COVID-19. Clones were read by immunoSEQ multiplex PCR, and TCRdb kept only the in-frame ones, dropping some. The data contain about 55,000 clones, roughly 85% of them singletons. Sequencing used peripheral blood. Receptors originate from a human donor in a cohort sampled during active or convalescent COVID-19.

The chain carries TRBV6-5 and TRBJ1-1, with unresolved D. V lost 2 bases to trimming and J lost 4 bases, with 11 bases between them. The CDR3 spans 14 residues. Germline CDR1 reads MNHEY; CDR2 reads SVGAGI. CDR3 DNA sequence: TGTGCCAGCAGTTACGACGGCCGGGGCACTGAAGCTTTCTTT. Amino acid sequence: CASSYDGRGTEAFF.

The gene calls are TRBV9 and TRBJ2-5; 14 bases are a match to TRBD2. CDR3 length: 16 residues. The junction had 6 bases not matched to a gene; V was cut back by 4 bases and J by 4 bases. The germline V gene has CDR1 SGDLS and CDR2 YYNGEE. The CDR3 DNA follows: TGTGCCAGCAGCCCCCCGGGACTAGCGGGGGTAGAGACCCAGTACTTC. It encodes CASSPPGLAGVETQYF. Using reference TRBV9 and TRBJ2-5 for the parts outside the CDR3, the full variable domain is DSGVTQTPKHLITATGQRVTLRCSPRSGDLSVYWYQQSLDQGLQFLIQYYNGEERAKGNILERFSAQQFPDLHSELNLSSLELGDSALYFCASSPPGLAGVETQYFGPGTRLLVL.

CDR3 residues: CASSPAAAGNFYEQYF. The CDR3 nucleotides read TGCGCCAGCAGCCCGGCCGCGGCAGGGAACTTTTACGAGCAGTACTTC. J is TRBJ2-7 and V is TRBV5-1, with D tentatively TRBD1 (5 bases). This CDR3 is built from 16 residues. Trimming took off 4 bases at V and 4 bases at J, with 21 bases between the two ends. Germline CDR1 SGHRS, CDR2 YFSETQ.

The J gene is TRBJ2-3, the V gene TRBV5-1; a weak D match, TRBD2 (5 bases). The CDR3 has 13 amino acids. Trimming stripped 3 bases from V and 4 bases from J, with 9 bases between. Germline V lookup: CDR1 SGHRS, CDR2 YFSETQ. Here the CDR3 reads CASSSEGPDTQYF. CDR3 nucleotide sequence: TGCGCCAGCAGCTCCGAGGGTCCAGATACGCAGTATTTT. The whole variable domain, filled in from reference TRBV5-1 and TRBJ2-3, reads KAGVTQTPRYLIKTRGQQVTLSCSPISGHRSVSWYQQTPGQGLQFLFEYFSETQRNKGNFPGRFSGRQFSNSRSEMNVSTLELGDSALYLCASSSEGPDTQYFGPGTRLTVL.

The gene calls are TRBV29-1 and TRBJ2-7, with TRBD1 matching 8 bases. The germline V gene has CDR1 SQVTM and CDR2 ANQGSEA. V lost 8 bases to trimming and J lost 3 bases; unmatched junction nucleotides: 6. This CDR3 has 12 residues. The CDR3 loop is CSLGQVFYEQYF. The CDR3 region has the DNA TGCAGCCTGGGACAGGTATTCTACGAGCAGTACTTC.